The present T cell receptor (beta chain) was sequenced within a study of shared clonotypes between healthy human individuals. Across the whole study: Each donor's CD4 naive and CD4 memory cells filled three plates apiece, CD8 naive two, and CD8 memory one.

On this clone itself: A far bigger clonotype differs at one base, so this is likely a read error. This specimen includes other DNA sequences encoding the same CDR3.

Several immunoSEQ plates held equal portions of the genomic DNA taken from each subset. The authors' processing: Junction-only sequences without quality scores were provided by ImmunoSEQ, so filtering was different. Data came from immunoSEQ multiplex PCR; TCRdb stores just in-frame clones and leaves some out. For V, J and clone size, that table is used; D and trimming come from the DNA. This table has 110,000 or so clones, about 62% appearing once. The V gene lost 5 bases and the J gene lost 5 bases, with 10 bases spanning the gap. The CDR3 runs 14 residues. Germline V CDR1 and CDR2: LNHDA, SQIVND (reference sequence).

The origin of this receptor is a woman aged 25 to 39 in good health. Source material: memory CD8+ T cells sorted from blood. Subset of the sample: CD45RO+ cells pooled with CCR7-negative TemRA cells. The chain carries TRBV19 and TRBJ1-6, with D perhaps TRBD1 (6 bases). The CDR3 DNA is TGTGCCAGTAGTTCGGACAGCCATAATTCACCCCTCCACTTT. Amino acid sequence: CASSSDSHNSPLHF.